This T cell receptor beta chain is from a study of shared clonotypes between healthy human individuals. Findings and caveats of the study: Represented diversity, genetic and exposure-history alike, was limited by few donors. Blood was the sole source, and tissue repertoires probably differ.

Original processing notes: Junction-only sequences without quality scores came from ImmunoSEQ, so filtering differed. Measured with immunoSEQ multiplex PCR; TCRdb has only the in-frame clones, and not every one. V and J calls and clone size follow that table, whereas D and trimming were derived from the DNA. This repertoire shows around 510,000 clones, roughly 79% found once; its top ten account for around 12%. A note on this clone: Its antigen is as yet unknown.

The CDR3 loop spans 15 amino acids. CDR1 is SEHNR and CDR2 is FQNEAQ in the germline V gene (reference sequence). Trimming removed 5 bases from V and 2 bases from J; junction bases left unmatched: 4. The TCR was taken from a woman in her thirties or forties in good health. Some clones in this sample may be carry-over from other donors' samples. The chain couples TRBV7-9 to TRBJ2-1, with 9 bases that match TRBD2. Sequencing input: PBMCs. CDR3: CASSQTSGTYNEQFF. The CDR3 DNA reads as TGTGCCAGCAGCCAGACTAGCGGAACCTACAATGAGCAGTTCTTC. Complete variable domain (other parts from reference TRBV7-9 and TRBJ2-1): DTGVSQNPRHKITKRGQNVTFRCDPISEHNRLYWYRQTLGQGPEFLTYFQNEAQLEKSRLLSDRFSAERPKGSFSTLEIQRTEQGDSAMYLCASSQTSGTYNEQFFGPGTRLTVL.